The 28 T cell receptor beta chains below were found in one sample sequenced in a study of early T cells in non-severe SARS-CoV-2 infection. TCRdb used MiXCR to reprocess the 5' RACE reads, holding one entry per CDR3 protein. The sample has some 30,000 distinct CDR3 sequences; roughly 4.5% are singletons. The sequenced material came from whole blood. All receptors come from an adult who was a healthcare worker with PCR-confirmed SARS-CoV-2 infection or an uninfected control (not recorded which).

This clonotype was observed at least ten times. The rearrangement uses TRBV11-2 and TRBJ2-2; 11 bases line up with TRBD2. J was trimmed by 4 bases and V by 5 bases; bases with no gene match: 6. This CDR3 comprises 16 residues. Per the germline V gene, CDR1 is SGHAT and CDR2 is FQNNGV. This CDR3 is CASSPPGTSGTGELFF. CDR3 DNA sequence: TGTGCCAGCAGCCCACCCGGGACTAGCGGCACCGGGGAGCTGTTTTTT.

On this clonotype: A read error may be the cause here, since a much bigger clone is one base away. The chain is built from TRBV6-2 or TRBV6-3 and TRBJ1-5, with 7 bases lining up with TRBD1. The CDR3 runs to 13 residues. Germline CDR1 is MNHEY and CDR2 is SVGEGT. DNA of the CDR3: TGTGCCAGCAGTCTGACAGGGACTCAGCCCCGGCATTTT. Translated: CASSLTGTQPRHF.

This clonotype was seen a handful of times. The chain combines TRBV12-3 or TRBV12-4 with TRBJ2-2, with D perhaps TRBD2 (6 bases). V shed 10 bases and J shed 5 bases, with 8 bases lying between them. The CDR3 covers 11 residues. The CDR3 bases are TGTGCCACTCGGGGGACCGGGGAGCTGTTTTTT. Its protein product is CATRGTGELFF.

In its sample, this clonotype was seen many times. CDR3 coding DNA: TGTGCCAGCAGCCTCGGGACTAGCGGAACTGAAGAGACCCAGTACTTC. Translated: CASSLGTSGTEETQYF. The chain joins TRBV12-3 or TRBV12-4 to TRBJ2-5, with TRBD2 identical over 11 bases. The trim removed 6 bases at V and 3 bases at J, leaving 9 bases unmatched. CDR3 size: 16 residues.

A few counts support this clonotype. The V gene is TRBV7-6, the J gene TRBJ2-3; 9 bases line up with TRBD1. Germline CDR1 is SGHVS and CDR2 is FNYEAQ. V lost 1 base to trimming and J lost 4 bases; unmatched junction nucleotides: 3. The CDR3 totals 15 residues. Written as DNA, the CDR3 is TGTGCCAGCAGCTTAGGGACAGGGGTTGCAGATACGCAGTATTTT. Its translation is CASSLGTGVADTQYF.

This clonotype has a count of ten or more. This chain joins TRBV20-1 and TRBJ2-1; no definite D call. V was cut by 2 bases and J by 6 bases, with 17 bases left in between. Germline-derived CDR1 and CDR2 are DFQATT and SNEGSKA (reference sequence). This CDR3 region has 15 residues. The CDR3 region is CSARPWTLSINEQFF. The CDR3 nucleotides read TGCAGTGCTAGACCCTGGACGTTATCGATCAATGAGCAGTTCTTC.

This clonotype was seen many times. J is TRBJ2-5 and V is TRBV11-2; 7 bases match TRBD2. This CDR3 has 17 amino acids. With 0 bases clipped from V and 1 base from J, the junction kept 8 bases outside the gene matches. Germline V CDR1 and CDR2: SGHAT, FQNNGV. CDR3 loop: CASSLDWEGSSQETQYF. CDR3 DNA sequence: TGTGCCAGCAGCTTAGATTGGGAGGGCTCCAGCCAAGAGACCCAGTACTTC. The whole variable domain, filled in from reference TRBV11-2 and TRBJ2-5, reads EAGVAQSPRYKIIEKRQSVAFWCNPISGHATLYWYQQILGQGPKLLIQFQNNGVVDDSQLPKDRFSAERLKGVDSTLKIQPAKLEDSAVYLCASSLDWEGSSQETQYFGPGTRLLVL.

In its sample, this clonotype was seen a few times. The chain couples TRBV29-1 to TRBJ2-5, with D possibly TRBD1 on 6 matching bases. This CDR3 comprises 11 residues. Trimming stripped 4 bases from V and 5 bases from J, with 8 bases between. Looked up from germline, CDR1 is SQVTM and CDR2 is ANQGSEA. The CDR3 bases are TGCAGCGTTGCAACAGGGGAGACCCAGTACTTC. This codes for CSVATGETQYF.

In its sample, this clonotype was seen many times. The CDR3 region has the DNA TGTGCCAGCAGCTCCTGGCCCGTGGGACGGTTTTTTTACGAGCAGTACTTC. Translated: CASSSWPVGRFFYEQYF. The chain joins TRBV13 to TRBJ2-7; D possibly matches TRBD1 or TRBD2 (5 bases each). The CDR3 has 17 amino acids. Trimming pared 4 bases from V and 4 bases from J, leaving 23 bases between. Germline V CDR1 and CDR2: PRHDT, FYEKMQ (reference sequence).

This chain uses TRBV4-1 with TRBJ1-3; TRBD1 might be the D (6 bases). Between the trimmed V and J ends, which lost 4 bases and 2 bases, there was a span of 12 bases. CDR3 length: 15 residues. CDR1 is MGHRA, CDR2 YSYEKL, per germline. DNA of the CDR3: TGCGCCAGCAGCCTACAGGGTGGCACTGGAAACACCATATATTTT. Its translation: CASSLQGGTGNTIYF.

There are many counts of this clonotype. This chain connects TRBV5-4 to TRBJ1-3, with D unclear. CDR1 and CDR2 from the germline V gene are SGHNT and YYREEE (reference sequence). This CDR3 is 16 amino acids long. Trimming left V 4 bases short and J 6 bases short, with 20 bases between. As DNA, the CDR3 is TGTGCCAGCAGCCGTTCCCCCTGGGATATCGAAAACACCATATATTTT. It encodes CASSRSPWDIENTIYF.

This clonotype was recorded many times. J is TRBJ2-3 and V is TRBV30, with 11 bases lining up with TRBD1. The germline V gene has CDR1 GTSNPN and CDR2 SVGIG (reference sequence). Trimming cost V 3 bases and J 3 bases; bases outside gene matches: 5. The CDR3 totals 15 residues. The CDR3: CAWSTGTGGTDTQYF. The CDR3 nucleotides read TGTGCCTGGAGCACCGGGACAGGGGGTACAGATACGCAGTATTTT.

The gene calls are TRBV11-3 and TRBJ2-7; D is unresolved. The CDR3 spans 13 residues. V lost 1 base and J 5 bases, leaving 9 bases between the germline ends. Germline CDR1 is SGHNT and CDR2 is YENEEA. The CDR3 is CASSLGPTHEQYF. CDR3 DNA sequence: TGTGCCAGCAGCTTAGGTCCAACCCACGAGCAGTACTTC.

This clonotype has only one observation. The chain uses TRBV13 and TRBJ1-6; D ambiguous. CDR1 and CDR2 (germline): PRHDT, FYEKMQ (reference sequence). CDR3 length: 14 residues. The V end was cut by 5 bases, the J end by 2 bases, with 7 bases between. The CDR3 region is CASSLGPYNSPLHF. Here the CDR3 DNA reads TGTGCCAGCAGCCTTGGGCCCTATAATTCACCCCTCCACTTT.

This chain joins TRBV7-9 and TRBJ2-3; D perhaps matches TRBD1 (6 bases). CDR3 length: 15 residues. The germline CDR1 and CDR2 sequences are SEHNR and FQNEAQ (reference sequence). V gave up 1 base and J gave up 6 bases, with 14 bases separating them. The CDR3 protein is CASSLGTRGLDTQYF. The CDR3 nucleotides are TGTGCCAGCAGCTTAGGTACCAGGGGCCTCGATACGCAGTATTTT.

This clonotype has just a few counts. V is TRBV7-2 and J is TRBJ2-1; D remains unclear. The CDR3 is made up of 15 amino acids. Germline V CDR1 and CDR2: SGHTA, FQGNSA. Trimming removed 3 bases from V and 0 bases from J, with 9 bases in between. The DNA for the CDR3 is TGTGCCAGCAGCTTTTTTCCCCCCTCCTACAATGAGCAGTTCTTC. Residues: CASSFFPPSYNEQFF.

In this sample, this clonotype turned up many times. This rearrangement joins TRBV25-1 to TRBJ2-7; D uncertain. This CDR3 has 12 amino acids. Trimming cost V 5 bases and J 1 base, with 6 bases left between them. The germline V gene has CDR1 MGHDK and CDR2 SYGVNS. In DNA, the CDR3 is TGTGCCAGCAGTCGGTTATCCTACGAGCAGTACTTC. As protein: CASSRLSYEQYF.

This clonotype was seen ten or more times. V is TRBV7-9 and J is TRBJ2-1; 10 nucleotides agree with TRBD2. The length of the CDR3 is 16 residues. V lost 5 bases, J lost 4 bases, and 8 bases stayed unmatched. Germline V lookup: CDR1 SEHNR, CDR2 FQNEAQ (reference sequence). CDR3 nucleotides: TGTGCCAGCAGCAAAGGACTAGCGGAGACTTACAATGAGCAGTTCTTC. Translated: CASSKGLAETYNEQFF.

In this sample, this clonotype turned up many times. The chain links TRBV7-8 to TRBJ2-1; 7 nucleotides line up with TRBD1. Germline CDR1 reads SGHVS; CDR2 reads FQNEAQ. This CDR3 contains 15 residues. Trimming at V came to 3 bases and at J to 6 bases, leaving 8 bases not matched to a gene. CDR3: CASSFRQGPSNEQFF. The CDR3 bases are TGTGCCAGCAGCTTTCGACAGGGACCGTCCAATGAGCAGTTCTTC.

There are many counts of this clonotype. The CDR3 bases are TGTGCCAGCAGGTACACAGATACGCAGTATTTT. It codes for CASRYTDTQYF. J is TRBJ2-3 and V is TRBV6-1; unclear D gene. This CDR3 contains 11 residues. Germline lookup yields CDR1 MNHNS and CDR2 SASEGT. V lost 6 bases, J lost 2 bases, and 3 bases lay in between.

This clonotype was observed at least ten times. The chain carries TRBV20-1 and TRBJ2-1, with a possible D match to TRBD2 (6 bases). The CDR3 consists of 14 residues. CDR1 is DFQATT, CDR2 SNEGSKA, per germline (reference sequence). Trimming removed 6 bases from V and 2 bases from J, with 14 bases in between. CDR3 amino acids: CSAIRDSTYNEQFF. The DNA of the CDR3 is TGCAGTGCCATCCGGGACTCAACCTACAATGAGCAGTTCTTC.

This clonotype was seen at least ten times. The rearrangement joins TRBV6-6 to TRBJ1-4, with TRBD1 as a possible D gene (6 bases). The germline CDR1 and CDR2 sequences are MNHNY and SVGAGI (reference sequence). The CDR3 is 16 amino acids. The ends were cut back, 4 bases at V and 8 bases at J, with 20 bases in the middle. The CDR3 is CASSSPTSGGSEKLFF. CDR3 DNA sequence: TGTGCCAGCAGTTCCCCAACTTCGGGGGGCTCGGAAAAACTGTTTTTT.

This clonotype was found a few times. The chain is built from TRBV5-4 and TRBJ2-4; TRBD2 aligns across 8 bases. V lost 1 base and J lost 0; bases outside the gene matches: 12. The CDR3 is 19 amino acids. CDR1 is SGHNT and CDR2 is YYREEE in the germline V gene (reference sequence). In DNA form, the CDR3 reads TGTGCCAGCAGCTTGAGCACTAGCGGCCGCCGACTAGCCAAAAACATTCAGTACTTC. As protein: CASSLSTSGRRLAKNIQYF.

The sample holds many counts of this clonotype. The chain recombines TRBV5-1 with TRBJ2-7; D is perhaps TRBD1 or TRBD2 (5 bases each). The CDR3 sequence is 15 residues long. Looked up from germline, CDR1 is SGHRS and CDR2 is YFSETQ. V was pared by 0 bases and J by 5 bases, with 15 bases between. The CDR3 reads CASSLDGTKGDEQYF. The CDR3 DNA reads as TGCGCCAGCAGCTTGGACGGGACCAAAGGAGACGAGCAGTACTTC. The variable domain in full, completed from reference TRBV5-1 and TRBJ2-7, reads KAGVTQTPRYLIKTRGQQVTLSCSPISGHRSVSWYQQTPGQGLQFLFEYFSETQRNKGNFPGRFSGRQFSNSRSEMNVSTLELGDSALYLCASSLDGTKGDEQYFGPGTRLTVT.

The chain is built from TRBV5-4 and TRBJ2-5, with TRBD2 as a possible D gene (6 bases). The germline CDR1 and CDR2 sequences are SGHNT and YYREEE (reference sequence). The V end lost 4 bases, the J end lost 5 bases, and 18 bases lay between the germline ends. The CDR3 loop spans 15 amino acids. The CDR3 spells CASSIGPWAGETQYF. The DNA for the CDR3 is TGTGCCAGCAGCATCGGACCCTGGGCGGGGGAGACCCAGTACTTC.

This clonotype was seen a single time. The chain couples TRBV7-8 to TRBJ2-3, with 9 bases lining up with TRBD2. From germline, CDR1 is SGHVS and CDR2 FQNEAQ. The CDR3 runs to 16 residues. Trimming at V came to 5 bases and at J to 1 base, leaving 7 bases not matched to a gene. CDR3 nucleotides: TGTGCCAGCAGCATACGGACTAGCGATGGCACAGATACGCAGTATTTT. This encodes CASSIRTSDGTDTQYF.

The sample holds many counts of this clonotype. The chain is built from TRBV20-1 and TRBJ2-7; a possible D gene is TRBD1 (6 bases). The length of the CDR3 is 14 residues. In germline, CDR1 is DFQATT, CDR2 SNEGSKA (reference sequence). Trimming stripped 4 bases from V and 0 bases from J, with 13 bases between. The DNA for the CDR3 is TGCAGTGCTATAGGGACAAGGAGCTCCTACGAGCAGTACTTC. This encodes CSAIGTRSSYEQYF.

V and J are TRBV6-5 and TRBJ1-3; TRBD1 aligns across 9 bases. V was pared by 6 bases and J by 4 bases, with 7 bases of the junction left unmatched. This CDR3 comprises 15 residues. CDR1 MNHEY and CDR2 SVGAGI come from the germline V gene. CDR3 sequence reads: CASRRGQGRGNTIYF. The CDR3 region has the DNA TGTGCCAGCAGACGGGGACAGGGAAGAGGAAACACCATATATTTT.